The 23 T cell receptor beta chains in this list originate from one sample, sequenced in a study of cytomegalovirus exposure and HLA in healthy donors. Use of 60 Vbeta and 13 Jbeta primers characterized the PCR. Profiled with immunoSEQ multiplex PCR; TCRdb holds only in-frame clones, not every one. The table records roughly 150,000 clones, approximately 79% of them present only once. Sequencing was done on a sample of PBMCs. These receptors were obtained from a male donor in good health and CMV-seronegative.

The V gene is TRBV27, the J gene TRBJ2-7, with D maybe TRBD1 (6 bases). The CDR3 has 13 amino acids. Germline V gene sequence: CDR1 MNHEY, CDR2 SMNVEV (reference sequence). The V end lost 2 bases, the J end lost 5 bases, and 10 bases lay between the germline ends. The CDR3 region is CASSLTGKDEQYF. The CDR3 DNA reads as TGTGCCAGCAGTTTAACAGGGAAGGACGAGCAGTACTTC.

For this clone: A junction boundary mismatches the germline segment, possibly from a read error. The chain has TRBV7-9 and TRBJ2-7; TRBD1 is a possible D gene (6 bases). The CDR3 contains 15 residues. Germline V gene data show CDR1 as SEHNR and CDR2 as FQNEAQ (reference sequence). This CDR3 reads CSSSLGPQGAYEQYF. CDR3 DNA: TGTTCCAGCAGCTTAGGGCCACAGGGCGCCTACGAGCAGTACTTC.

The chain combines TRBV7-2 with TRBJ1-3, with D possibly being TRBD1 (6 bases). The CDR3 loop spans 15 amino acids. Germline loops: CDR1 SGHTA, CDR2 FQGNSA. V was clipped by 2 bases and J by 3 bases, with 11 bases between them. The CDR3 here is CASSLSTGYGNTIYF. The DNA for the CDR3 is TGTGCCAGCAGCTTAAGTACAGGGTATGGAAACACCATATATTTT.

V usage is TRBV7-2 and J usage is TRBJ2-1; TRBD2 matches at 10 bases. With V trimmed by 0 bases and J by 0 bases, 2 bases remained unmatched. CDR3 length equals 17 residues. Germline assignment: CDR1 SGHTA and CDR2 FQGNSA. The CDR3 loop reads CASSLAASGGSYNEQFF. The CDR3 DNA sequence: TGTGCCAGCAGCTTAGCAGCTAGCGGGGGCTCCTACAATGAGCAGTTCTTC.

The chain's CDR3 is CASSPSRDRGLYEQYF. Here the CDR3 DNA reads TGTGCCAGCTCACCTTCCCGGGACAGGGGCCTCTACGAGCAGTACTTC. The chain uses TRBV18 and TRBJ2-7; TRBD1 aligns across 10 bases. This CDR3 region has 16 residues. J was trimmed by 3 bases and V by 3 bases; bases with no gene match: 8. CDR1 and CDR2 (germline): KGHSH, LQKENI.

A few counts support this clone. This chain connects TRBV28 to TRBJ1-4, with 8 bases aligning to TRBD1. The V and J ends lost 10 bases and 3 bases, in that order; junction bases with no gene match: 4. The CDR3 consists of 13 residues. Germline V gene sequence: CDR1 MDHEN, CDR2 SYDVKM. CDR3 in amino acids: CAIKDRANEKLFF. Written as DNA, the CDR3 is TGTGCCATTAAGGACAGGGCTAATGAAAAACTGTTTTTT.

The rearrangement joins TRBV15 to TRBJ1-2; 8 positions agree with TRBD1. Trimming took 4 bases from V and 0 from J; bases not matched to a gene: 7. Germline V gene data show CDR1 as LNHNV and CDR2 as YYDKDF (reference sequence). The CDR3 sequence is 16 residues long. This chain's CDR3 is CATSTRQGSSNYGYTF. Here the CDR3 DNA reads TGTGCCACCAGCACCCGACAGGGGTCTTCTAACTATGGCTACACCTTC.

This clone was recorded a few times. This chain uses TRBV7-9 with TRBJ2-3; 11 nucleotides match TRBD2. J gave up 6 bases and V 5 bases, and 7 bases lay outside the gene matches. The CDR3 runs to 15 residues. CDR1 is SEHNR and CDR2 is FQNEAQ in the germline V gene (reference sequence). In nucleotides, the CDR3 is TGTGCCAGCAGCGCCGGGACTAGCGGATGGGATACGCAGTATTTT. The encoded protein is CASSAGTSGWDTQYF.

This clone turned up a few times. The chain links TRBV30 to TRBJ1-1; no definite D call. Germline V gene sequence: CDR1 GTSNPN, CDR2 SVGIG (reference sequence). Trimming shortened V by 4 bases and J by 3 bases, and 6 bases separated the two germline ends. The CDR3 runs to 11 residues. In nucleotides, the CDR3 is TGTGCCTGGACAGGCTACACTGAAGCTTTCTTT. This sequence encodes CAWTGYTEAFF.

The chain has TRBV5-1 and TRBJ2-7; 8 bases line up with TRBD1. V lost 4 bases, J lost 3 bases, and 9 bases stayed unmatched. This CDR3 comprises 15 residues. The germline CDR1 and CDR2 sequences are SGHRS and YFSETQ. The CDR3 DNA sequence: TGCGCCAGCAGCCCCGAGGCAGGGGGCTACTACGAGCAGTACTTC. It yields the protein CASSPEAGGYYEQYF.

Notes on this clone: The same CDR3 can be traced to other DNA sequences in this sample. The chain recombines TRBV6-5 with TRBJ1-2; 10 nucleotides agree with TRBD1. The CDR3 extends over 13 amino acids. With 7 bases clipped from V and 5 bases from J, the junction kept 4 bases outside the gene matches. CDR1 is MNHEY and CDR2 is SVGAGI in the germline V gene. CDR3 protein: CASTPGQGYGYTF. CDR3 DNA sequence: TGTGCCAGCACCCCGGGACAGGGGTATGGCTACACCTTC.

The chain carries TRBV5-6 and TRBJ1-5, with D perhaps matching TRBD1 (6 bases). Looked up from germline, CDR1 is SGHDT and CDR2 is YYEEEE. The length of the CDR3 is 15 residues. The ends were cut back, 2 bases at V and 2 bases at J, with 11 bases in the middle. The CDR3 DNA reads as TGTGCCAGCAGCTTCCGGGGGGCCCGCAATCAGCCCCAGCATTTT. It translates to CASSFRGARNQPQHF. Drawing the rest from reference TRBV5-6 and TRBJ1-5, the complete variable domain is DAGVTQSPTHLIKTRGQQVTLRCSPKSGHDTVSWYQQALGQGPQFIFQYYEEEERQRGNFPDRFSGHQFPNYSSELNVNALLLGDSALYLCASSFRGARNQPQHFGDGTRLSIL.

V is TRBV7-9 and J is TRBJ2-1, with TRBD1 matching 10 bases. The CDR3 is 16 amino acids. Losses at the gene ends were 1 base for V and 7 bases for J; bases not matched to a gene: 7. CDR1 SEHNR and CDR2 FQNEAQ come from the germline V gene (reference sequence). The CDR3 DNA reads as TGTGCCAGCAGCTTAGTAGGCGACAGGGGGCTGAATGAGCAGTTCTTC. Protein product: CASSLVGDRGLNEQFF. The variable domain in full, completed from reference TRBV7-9 and TRBJ2-1, reads DTGVSQNPRHKITKRGQNVTFRCDPISEHNRLYWYRQTLGQGPEFLTYFQNEAQLEKSRLLSDRFSAERPKGSFSTLEIQRTEQGDSAMYLCASSLVGDRGLNEQFFGPGTRLTVL.

CDR3 amino acids: CASSPLTGNNSPLHF. CDR3 DNA sequence: TGTGCCAGCTCACCATTAACAGGGAATAATTCACCCCTCCACTTT. The chain is built from TRBV18 and TRBJ1-6, with D maybe TRBD1 (6 bases). Trimming cost V 2 bases and J 5 bases, with 10 bases left between them. CDR3 length equals 15 residues. Germline V lookup: CDR1 KGHSH, CDR2 LQKENI. Variable domain in full (rest from reference TRBV18 and TRBJ1-6): NAGVMQNPRHLVRRRGQEARLRCSPMKGHSHVYWYRQLPEEGLKFMVYLQKENIIDESGMPKERFSAEFPKEGPSILRIQQVVRGDSAAYFCASSPLTGNNSPLHFGNGTRLTVT.

The V and J genes are TRBV7-9 and TRBJ2-7, with TRBD1 matching over 9 bases. J gave up 5 bases and V 4 bases, and 9 bases lay outside the gene matches. The CDR3 consists of 15 residues. Germline assignment: CDR1 SEHNR and CDR2 FQNEAQ (reference sequence). CDR3 sequence reads: CASSSTGQGRNEQYF. DNA for the CDR3: TGTGCCAGCAGCTCTACCGGACAGGGGCGAAACGAGCAGTACTTC. The full variable domain, completed using reference TRBV7-9 and TRBJ2-7, is DTGVSQNPRHKITKRGQNVTFRCDPISEHNRLYWYRQTLGQGPEFLTYFQNEAQLEKSRLLSDRFSAERPKGSFSTLEIQRTEQGDSAMYLCASSSTGQGRNEQYFGPGTRLTVT.

V and J are TRBV14 and TRBJ2-7, with a possible D match to TRBD1 (6 bases). CDR1 and CDR2 from the germline V gene are SGHDN and FVKESK. The CDR3 sequence is 14 residues long. The V and J ends lost 4 bases and 2 bases respectively, with 12 bases between them. CDR3 sequence reads: CASSRRGEAYEQYF. The CDR3 bases are TGTGCCAGCAGCCGCAGGGGTGAGGCCTACGAGCAGTACTTC.

This clone was recorded a few times. The V and J genes are TRBV5-5 and TRBJ2-7; possibly TRBD1 for D (6 bases). The V end was cut by 1 base, the J end by 0 bases, with 14 bases between. Germline V gene lookup returns CDR1 SGHKS and CDR2 YYEKEE (reference sequence). The CDR3 runs to 16 residues. DNA of the CDR3: TGTGCCAGCAGCTTGCAGGGGACCCGGAGCTCCTACGAGCAGTACTTC. Residues: CASSLQGTRSSYEQYF.

This clone was recorded only once. The V call is TRBV5-6, the J call TRBJ1-1; D unclear. Germline lookup yields CDR1 SGHDT and CDR2 YYEEEE. The CDR3 totals 13 residues. V lost 4 bases to trimming and J lost 1 base, with 8 bases between them. The CDR3 spells CASSIRGNTEAFF. Written as DNA, the CDR3 is TGTGCCAGCAGCATCCGGGGGAACACTGAAGCTTTCTTT.

This rearrangement joins TRBV5-1 to TRBJ2-1; 14 bases agree with TRBD2. V trimming: 4 bases; J trimming: 8 bases; junction bases outside the gene matches: 5. Per the germline V gene, CDR1 is SGHRS and CDR2 is YFSETQ. The CDR3 covers 15 residues. The CDR3, as DNA: TGCGCCAGCAGCCGGGGGACTAGCGGGGGCCATGAGCAGTTCTTC. It codes for CASSRGTSGGHEQFF.

This clone was observed once. The rearrangement uses TRBV4-1 and TRBJ1-5; D is unclear. The germline V and J ends were trimmed by 4 bases and 7 bases, with 11 bases remaining between them. The CDR3 loop spans 13 amino acids. The germline V gene has CDR1 MGHRA and CDR2 YSYEKL. This chain's CDR3 is CASSLSEGQPQHF. DNA of the CDR3: TGCGCCAGCAGCCTCTCAGAGGGACAGCCCCAGCATTTT.

This chain uses TRBV7-6 with TRBJ1-4; 8 bases map to TRBD1. The CDR3 length is 14 residues. Germline CDR1 SGHVS, CDR2 FNYEAQ. V lost 5 bases, J lost 7 bases, and 6 bases stayed unmatched. CDR3 amino acids: CASSPGTGFEKLFF. In DNA, the CDR3 is TGTGCCAGCAGCCCGGGGACAGGTTTTGAAAAACTGTTTTTT.

This rearrangement joins TRBV7-6 to TRBJ1-4; 10 bases line up with TRBD1. Germline V gene data show CDR1 as SGHVS and CDR2 as FNYEAQ. This CDR3 comprises 14 residues. J was trimmed by 6 bases and V by 4 bases; bases with no gene match: 2. DNA for the CDR3: TGTGCCAGCAGCTCAGGACAGGGGGATGAAAAACTGTTTTTT. Its translation is CASSSGQGDEKLFF. The variable domain in full, completed from reference TRBV7-6 and TRBJ1-4, reads GAGVSQSPRYKVTKRGQDVALRCDPISGHVSLYWYRQALGQGPEFLTYFNYEAQQDKSGLPNDRFSAERPEGSISTLTIQRTEQRDSAMYRCASSSGQGDEKLFFGSGTQLSVL.

This clone was observed once. The V and J genes are TRBV7-9 and TRBJ1-5; D is undetermined. Germline CDR1 SEHNR, CDR2 FQNEAQ (reference sequence). Trimming took 2 bases from V and 1 from J, leaving 6 bases between them. CDR3 size: 14 residues. CDR3 protein: CASSLLGSNQPQHF. DNA for the CDR3: TGTGCCAGCAGCTTACTTGGCAGCAATCAGCCCCAGCATTTT.